This TCR beta chain is drawn from a study of cytomegalovirus exposure and HLA in healthy donors. Per germline, CDR1 MNHNS and CDR2 SASEGT. The CDR3 runs 15 residues. Trimming pared 1 base from V and 4 bases from J, leaving 11 bases between. In the PCR, 60 Vbeta and 13 Jbeta primers were used. Sequencing was performed with immunoSEQ multiplex PCR; in TCRdb, only in-frame clones are kept and a portion is missing. Altogether about 110,000 clones are present, roughly 70% being singletons, with the ten largest covering about 11%. With regard to this clone: What it recognizes is unknown.

Study observations and caveats: In vitro confirmation showed a few CMV-associated chains to be CMV antigen specific. By a later analysis, the bulk of CMV-associated TCR beta chains appeared HLA-restricted. Earlier analysis found most TCR beta V segments productive about 90% or about 30% of the time. In a later analysis, HLA-C alleles had the fewest associated TCRs, DRB1 alleles the most.

The sample taken for sequencing was PBMCs. This rearrangement joins TRBV6-1 to TRBJ1-3; D not certain. The sequence came from a man aged 35 to 55 in good health and CMV-seropositive. The CDR3 region is CASSEVAARGNTIYF. In DNA, the CDR3 is TGTGCCAGCAGTGAAGTCGCGGCGCGCGGAAACACCATATATTTT.